Sequencing of this TCR beta chain was carried out in a study of blood T cells in healthy people across ages. This CDR3 spans 15 amino acids. The V and J ends lost 4 bases and 0 bases, in that order; junction bases with no gene match: 5. In germline, CDR1 is MNHEY, CDR2 SVGAGI. The second PCR ran roughly 7 to 12 cycles with a sample-barcoded 5' primer and J-beta primers. TCRdb recomputed calls from the 5' RACE reads with MiXCR, one row per CDR3 protein. The sample has 1,500,000 or so distinct CDR3 sequences; 59% are singletons. This sequence was found in a man younger than 35 in good health. This sequence joins TRBV6-5 and TRBJ1-1; 7 bases fit TRBD1. The sample comprised blood. The CDR3 loop reads CASSFRDRMNTEAFF. CDR3 coding DNA: TGTGCCAGCAGTTTTCGGGACAGAATGAACACTGAAGCTTTCTTT.